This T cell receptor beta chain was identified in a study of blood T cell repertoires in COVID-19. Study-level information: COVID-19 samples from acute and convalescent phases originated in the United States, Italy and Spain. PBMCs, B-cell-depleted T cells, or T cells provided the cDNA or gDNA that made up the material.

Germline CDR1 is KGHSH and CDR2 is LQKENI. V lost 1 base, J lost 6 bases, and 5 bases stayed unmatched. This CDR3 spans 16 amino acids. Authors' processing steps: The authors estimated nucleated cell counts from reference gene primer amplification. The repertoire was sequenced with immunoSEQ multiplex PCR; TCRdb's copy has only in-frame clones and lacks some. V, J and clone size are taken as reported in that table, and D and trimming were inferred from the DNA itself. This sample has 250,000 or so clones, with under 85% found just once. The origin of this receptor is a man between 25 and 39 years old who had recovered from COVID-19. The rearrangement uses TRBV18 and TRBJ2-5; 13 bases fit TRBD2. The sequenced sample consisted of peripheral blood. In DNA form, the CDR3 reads TGTGCCAGCTCACCACGGACTAGCGGGGGAGGACAGACCCAGTACTTC. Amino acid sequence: CASSPRTSGGGQTQYF.